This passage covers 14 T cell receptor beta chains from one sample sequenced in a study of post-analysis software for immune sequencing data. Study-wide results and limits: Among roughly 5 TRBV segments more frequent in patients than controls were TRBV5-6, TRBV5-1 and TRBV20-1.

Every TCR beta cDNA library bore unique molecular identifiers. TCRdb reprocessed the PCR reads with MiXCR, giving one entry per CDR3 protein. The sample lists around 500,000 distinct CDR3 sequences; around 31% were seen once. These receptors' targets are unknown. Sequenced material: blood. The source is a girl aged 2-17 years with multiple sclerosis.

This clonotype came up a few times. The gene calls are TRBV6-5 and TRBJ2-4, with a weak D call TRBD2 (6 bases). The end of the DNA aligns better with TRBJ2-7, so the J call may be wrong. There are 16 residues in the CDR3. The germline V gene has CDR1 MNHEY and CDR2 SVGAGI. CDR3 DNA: TGTGCCAGCATGTCGGCGGGAACAAAGGGGCTATACGAGCAGTACTTC. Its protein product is CASMSAGTKGLYEQYF.

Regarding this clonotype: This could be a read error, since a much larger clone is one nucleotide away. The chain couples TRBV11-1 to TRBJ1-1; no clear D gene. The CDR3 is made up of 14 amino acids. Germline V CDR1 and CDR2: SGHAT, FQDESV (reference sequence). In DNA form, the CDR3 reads TGTGCCAACAGCTCGACCCCTACGGCCACTGAAGCTTTCTTT. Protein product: CANSSTPTATEAFF. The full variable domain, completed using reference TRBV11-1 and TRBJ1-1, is EAEVAQSPRYKITEKSQAVAFWCDPISGHATLYWYRQILGQGPELLVQFQDESVVDDSQLPKDRFSAERLKGVDSTLKIQPAELGDSAMYLCANSSTPTATEAFFGQGTRLTVV.

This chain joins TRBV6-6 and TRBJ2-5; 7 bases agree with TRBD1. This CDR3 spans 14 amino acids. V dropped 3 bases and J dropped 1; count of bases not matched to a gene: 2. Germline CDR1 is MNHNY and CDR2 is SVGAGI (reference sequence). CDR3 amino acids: CASSYGDSQETQYF. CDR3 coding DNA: TGTGCCAGCAGTTATGGGGACAGCCAAGAGACCCAGTACTTC.

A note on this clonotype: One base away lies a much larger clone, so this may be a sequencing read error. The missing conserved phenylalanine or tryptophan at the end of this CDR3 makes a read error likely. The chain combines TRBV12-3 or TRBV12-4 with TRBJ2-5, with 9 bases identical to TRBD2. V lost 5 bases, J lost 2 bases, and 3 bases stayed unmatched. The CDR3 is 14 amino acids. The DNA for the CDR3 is TGTGCCAGCAGTCCTAGCGGGGTTCAAGAGACCCAGTACCTC. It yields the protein CASSPSGVQETQYL.

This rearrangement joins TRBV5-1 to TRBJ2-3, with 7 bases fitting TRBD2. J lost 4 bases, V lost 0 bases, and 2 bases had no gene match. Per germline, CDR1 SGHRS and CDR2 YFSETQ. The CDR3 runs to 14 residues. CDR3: CASSLERGSDTQYF. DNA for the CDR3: TGCGCCAGCAGCTTGGAGCGGGGATCAGATACGCAGTATTTT.

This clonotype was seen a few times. In DNA, the CDR3 is TGTGCCAGCAGCCTAACAGGGAATGGCTACACCTTC. Translated: CASSLTGNGYTF. The chain has TRBV7-8 and TRBJ1-2; D is perhaps TRBD1 (6 bases). V dropped 5 bases and J dropped 6 bases, with 10 bases sitting between them. Looked up from germline, CDR1 is SGHVS and CDR2 is FQNEAQ. There are 12 residues in the CDR3.

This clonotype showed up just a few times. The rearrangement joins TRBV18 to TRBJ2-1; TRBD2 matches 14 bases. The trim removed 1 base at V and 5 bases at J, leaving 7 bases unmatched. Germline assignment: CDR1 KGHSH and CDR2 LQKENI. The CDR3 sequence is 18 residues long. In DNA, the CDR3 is TGTGCCAGCTCACCACTAGGGACTAGCGGGGGTTATCACAATGAGCAGTTCTTC. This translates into CASSPLGTSGGYHNEQFF.

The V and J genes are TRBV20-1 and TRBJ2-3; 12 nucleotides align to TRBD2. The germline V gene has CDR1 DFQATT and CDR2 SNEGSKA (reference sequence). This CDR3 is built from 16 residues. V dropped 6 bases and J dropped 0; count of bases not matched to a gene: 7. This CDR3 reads CSATPGTSGSTDTQYF. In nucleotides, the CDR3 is TGCAGTGCCACGCCCGGGACTAGCGGGAGCACAGATACGCAGTATTTT.

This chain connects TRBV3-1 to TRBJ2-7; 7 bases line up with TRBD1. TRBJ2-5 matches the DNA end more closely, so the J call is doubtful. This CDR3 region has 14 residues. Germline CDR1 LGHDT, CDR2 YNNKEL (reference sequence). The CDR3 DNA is TGTGCCAGCAGCCAAGACTGGACAGGAAAGACCCAGTACTTC. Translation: CASSQDWTGKTQYF.

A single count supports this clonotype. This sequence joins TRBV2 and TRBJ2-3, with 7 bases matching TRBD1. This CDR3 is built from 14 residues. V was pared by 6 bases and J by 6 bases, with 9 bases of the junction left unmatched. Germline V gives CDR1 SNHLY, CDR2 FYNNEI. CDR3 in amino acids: CASRDRLYVDTQYF. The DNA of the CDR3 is TGTGCCAGCAGGGACAGGCTATACGTGGATACGCAGTATTTT.

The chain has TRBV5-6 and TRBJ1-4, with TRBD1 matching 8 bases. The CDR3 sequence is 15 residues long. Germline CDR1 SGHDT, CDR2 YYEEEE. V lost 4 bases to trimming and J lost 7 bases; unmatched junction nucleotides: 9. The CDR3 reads CASSVPGGEGEKLFF. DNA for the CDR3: TGTGCCAGCAGCGTTCCAGGGGGCGAAGGTGAAAAACTGTTTTTT. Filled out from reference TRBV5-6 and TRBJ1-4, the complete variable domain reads DAGVTQSPTHLIKTRGQQVTLRCSPKSGHDTVSWYQQALGQGPQFIFQYYEEEERQRGNFPDRFSGHQFPNYSSELNVNALLLGDSALYLCASSVPGGEGEKLFFGSGTQLSVL.

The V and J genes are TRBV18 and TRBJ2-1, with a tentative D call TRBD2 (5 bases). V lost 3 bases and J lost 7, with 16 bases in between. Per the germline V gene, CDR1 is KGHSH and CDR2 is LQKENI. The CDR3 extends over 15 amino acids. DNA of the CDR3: TGTGCCAGCTCACCGCAAGTAGGACTCACAAATGAGCAGTTCTTC. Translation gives CASSPQVGLTNEQFF.

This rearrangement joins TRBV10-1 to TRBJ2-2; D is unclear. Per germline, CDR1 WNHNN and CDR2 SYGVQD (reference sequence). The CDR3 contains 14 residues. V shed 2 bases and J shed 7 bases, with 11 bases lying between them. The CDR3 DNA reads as TGCGCCAGCAGTGAGGGTCCGGGTCTCGGGGAGCTGTTTTTT. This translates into CASSEGPGLGELFF.

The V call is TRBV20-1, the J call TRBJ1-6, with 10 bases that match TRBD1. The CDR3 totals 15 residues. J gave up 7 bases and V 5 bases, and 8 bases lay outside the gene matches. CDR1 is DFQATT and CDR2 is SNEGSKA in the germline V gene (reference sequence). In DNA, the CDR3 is TGCAGTGCTTCCGGGACAGGGGTAAAAAATTCACCCCTCCACTTT. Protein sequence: CSASGTGVKNSPLHF.